This T cell receptor beta chain was sequenced during a study of blood T cell repertoires in COVID-19. Study-level background: From the United States, Italy and Spain came samples of acute and convalescent COVID-19. From T cells, B-cell-depleted T cells, or PBMCs came the material, which was cDNA or gDNA.

With V trimmed by 4 bases and J by 4 bases, 6 bases remained unmatched. The V gene's germline CDR1 is SGHTA and CDR2 FQGNSA. The CDR3 covers 14 residues. In the authors' methods: From reference gene primer amplification, estimates of nucleated cell counts were derived. TCRdb's copy holds only in-frame clones and misses some; the assay was immunoSEQ multiplex PCR. D and trimming were read from the DNA, whereas the V and J calls and clone size are those reported in that table. The sample lists approximately 100,000 clones, about 85% occurring once. The clonotype comes from a woman aged 65 to 85 with active or convalescent COVID-19. Sequenced material: peripheral blood. The V gene is TRBV7-2, the J gene TRBJ1-1, with 7 positions matching TRBD1. The CDR3 DNA follows: TGTGCCAGCAGCTATCAACAGGGGAGCACTGAAGCTTTCTTT. It encodes CASSYQQGSTEAFF.